Given below is one TCR beta chain in context. The target antigen is unknown. This entry comes from a study of cytomegalovirus exposure and HLA in healthy donors. Study as a whole: Out of 398 genotyped donors, approximately 84% belonged to the Caucasian-associated ancestry cluster.

It was with 60 Vbeta and 13 Jbeta primers that the PCR ran. Some clones are missing from TCRdb's copy, which holds only in-frame ones; the method was immunoSEQ multiplex PCR. The profile shows tens of thousands of clones, roughly 86% of them singletons. Study-level results: Analysis performed later found more than 15,000 TCR beta sequences associated with HLA alleles at 0.05 false discovery rate.

The origin of this receptor is a man younger than 45 in good health and CMV-seropositive. Input material: PBMCs.

The CDR3: CASSRRGSQNTEAFF. As DNA, the CDR3 is TGTGCCAGCAGCCGGAGGGGCAGCCAGAACACTGAAGCTTTCTTT. This chain connects TRBV28 to TRBJ1-1, with a weak D call TRBD1 (5 bases). V lost 6 bases and J lost 1, with 15 bases in between. This CDR3 region has 15 residues. Germline assignment: CDR1 MDHEN and CDR2 SYDVKM.